The 25 T cell receptor beta chains presented below share a single source sample, sequenced in a study of T cells after yellow fever vaccination. TCRdb recomputed calls from the 5' RACE reads with MiXCR, one row per CDR3 protein. Counted here are hundreds of thousands of distinct CDR3 sequences, under 15% occurring once; the ten biggest clones make up 3.2%. The specimen was CD4+ T cells sorted from PBMCs, collected 15 days after the yellow fever booster vaccination. The receptor source for this set is a man between 18 and 29 years old who received the YFV17D yellow fever vaccine.

This clonotype was counted many times. The DNA for the CDR3 is TGCAGCGTTGATGGGGTTAGCTCCTACGAGCAGTACTTC. This gives the protein CSVDGVSSYEQYF. The chain has TRBV29-1 and TRBJ2-7; D gene unclear. V dropped 3 bases and J dropped 0 bases, with 9 bases sitting between them. CDR1 SQVTM and CDR2 ANQGSEA come from the germline V gene. The CDR3 sequence is 13 residues long.

This clonotype has more than one count but fewer than ten. This chain links TRBV6-6 with TRBJ2-3; D is unclear. Germline V gene sequence: CDR1 MNHNY, CDR2 SVGAGI (reference sequence). V gave up 6 bases and J gave up 0 bases, with 7 bases separating them. The CDR3 consists of 13 residues. CDR3 residues: CASRTISTDTQYF. CDR3 nucleotide sequence: TGTGCCAGCAGAACGATTAGCACAGATACGCAGTATTTT.

This clonotype has just a few counts. The J gene is TRBJ2-5, the V gene TRBV7-9, with 8 bases that match TRBD1. V lost 5 bases and J lost 0; bases outside the gene matches: 11. CDR1 is SEHNR, CDR2 FQNEAQ, per germline (reference sequence). This CDR3 has 17 amino acids. CDR3 DNA sequence: TGTGCCAGCAGCCCGTTACCGGGACAGGCTTACCAAGAGACCCAGTACTTC. This codes for CASSPLPGQAYQETQYF.

The sample holds a few counts of this clonotype. This chain links TRBV18 with TRBJ1-5; 7 bases align to TRBD1. Germline V gives CDR1 KGHSH, CDR2 LQKENI. The ends lost 2 bases at V and 4 bases at J; junction bases unmatched: 5. This CDR3 has 15 residues. The CDR3 reads CASSPEGQFNQPQHF. Written as DNA, the CDR3 is TGTGCCAGCTCACCAGAGGGACAGTTTAATCAGCCCCAGCATTTT.

This clonotype was found a few times. V is TRBV24-1 and J is TRBJ2-6; tentatively, D is TRBD1 or TRBD2 (5 bases each). CDR1 KGHDR and CDR2 SFDVKD come from the germline V gene. This CDR3 contains 19 residues. V was pared by 5 bases and J by 0 bases, with 19 bases between. The CDR3 loop reads CATSGHTGTRNSGANVLTF. The CDR3 nucleotides are TGTGCCACCAGTGGACACACTGGGACCCGCAACTCTGGGGCCAACGTCCTGACTTTC.

V gene TRBV20-1 combines with J gene TRBJ2-3, with unresolved D. This CDR3 contains 12 residues. Germline assignment: CDR1 DFQATT and CDR2 SNEGSKA (reference sequence). V gave up 8 bases and J gave up 3 bases, with 12 bases separating them. This CDR3 is CSCRAETDTQYF. DNA of the CDR3: TGCAGTTGTCGAGCAGAGACAGATACGCAGTATTTT.

The rearrangement links TRBV4-2 to TRBJ2-2; 8 bases are a match to TRBD2. CDR3 length: 16 residues. Germline trimming cut 1 base from V and 7 bases from J; bases unmatched to any gene: 8. Germline loops: CDR1 LGHNA, CDR2 YNFKEQ. The CDR3 protein is CASSQGRGGRGGELFF. In DNA form, the CDR3 reads TGTGCCAGCAGCCAAGGACGGGGGGGCCGCGGCGGGGAGCTGTTTTTT.

V gene TRBV5-4 combines with J gene TRBJ2-7, with 7 bases matching TRBD2. Germline CDR1 SGHNT, CDR2 YYREEE (reference sequence). V shed 2 bases, J shed 4 bases, and the junction held 3 bases outside the gene matches. CDR3 length: 13 residues. CDR3 coding DNA: TGTGCCAGCAGCTTTAGCGGGTTGTACGAGCAGTACGTC. Its translation is CASSFSGLYEQYV.

The V call is TRBV14, the J call TRBJ2-7; no clear D. V was clipped by 2 bases and J by 6 bases, with 14 bases between them. This CDR3 has 14 residues. Germline CDR1 SGHDN, CDR2 FVKESK. CDR3 protein: CASSQMDRHAEQYF. The CDR3 nucleotides read TGTGCCAGCAGCCAAATGGACCGCCACGCCGAGCAGTACTTC.

This clonotype has only a few counts. The chain has TRBV4-2 and TRBJ1-4; D is perhaps TRBD1 (6 bases). Between the trimmed V and J ends, which lost 4 bases and 0 bases, there was a span of 18 bases. From germline, CDR1 is LGHNA and CDR2 YNFKEQ. The CDR3 has 18 residues. CDR3 in amino acids: CASSPTGRPKATNEKLFF. The DNA of the CDR3 is TGTGCCAGCAGCCCTACAGGGCGTCCAAAAGCAACTAATGAAAAACTGTTTTTT.

This clonotype has at least ten counts. V and J are TRBV5-1 and TRBJ1-3; D is unresolved. This CDR3 is 15 amino acids long. V was pared by 0 bases and J by 0 bases, with 7 bases between. CDR1 is SGHRS and CDR2 is YFSETQ in the germline V gene. The CDR3 protein is CASSLDGYSGNTIYF. CDR3 nucleotide sequence: TGCGCCAGCAGCTTGGACGGATACTCTGGAAACACCATATATTTT. The entire variable domain, with the rest obtained from reference TRBV5-1 and TRBJ1-3, is as follows: KAGVTQTPRYLIKTRGQQVTLSCSPISGHRSVSWYQQTPGQGLQFLFEYFSETQRNKGNFPGRFSGRQFSNSRSEMNVSTLELGDSALYLCASSLDGYSGNTIYFGEGSWLTVV.

The rearrangement links TRBV6-6 to TRBJ2-7; 10 bases are shared with TRBD2. In germline, CDR1 is MNHNY, CDR2 SVGAGI (reference sequence). The CDR3 contains 13 residues. V gave up 11 bases and J gave up 5 bases; unmatched junction bases: 9. CDR3 DNA sequence: TGTGCCTCCCGGCTAGCGGGGGACGACGAGCAGTACGTC. This encodes CASRLAGDDEQYV.

The V call is TRBV19, the J call TRBJ2-3; D not resolved. The CDR3 length is 13 residues. Trimming left V 3 bases short and J 7 bases short, with 11 bases between. Germline CDR1 LNHDA, CDR2 SQIVND (reference sequence). Here the CDR3 DNA reads TGTGCCAGTAGTATTCCGGGCCTTCATACGCAGTATTTT. Amino acids: CASSIPGLHTQYF.

V usage is TRBV20-1 and J usage is TRBJ1-5; TRBD1 matches 7 bases. This CDR3 is built from 15 residues. The germline gives CDR1 DFQATT, CDR2 SNEGSKA (reference sequence). V trimming: 0 bases; J trimming: 1 base; junction bases outside the gene matches: 3. The CDR3 is CSAREGGKSNQPQHF. CDR3 sequence (DNA): TGCAGTGCTAGAGAAGGGGGCAAAAGCAATCAGCCCCAGCATTTT.

This clonotype was found a few times. The rearrangement joins TRBV15 to TRBJ2-7, with TRBD1 matching 7 bases. Germline V gives CDR1 LNHNV, CDR2 YYDKDF (reference sequence). This CDR3 spans 15 amino acids. V was clipped by 5 bases and J by 6 bases; unmatched bases: 13. The CDR3 coding sequence is TGTGCCACCAGCGCCCGGGTGACAGGGTTAAGCGAGCAGTACTTC. Protein product: CATSARVTGLSEQYF. The full variable domain, its missing parts supplied by reference TRBV15 and TRBJ2-7, is DAMVIQNPRYQVTQFGKPVTLSCSQTLNHNVMYWYQQKSSQAPKLLFHYYDKDFNNEADTPDNFQSRRPNTSFCFLDIRSPGLGDTAMYLCATSARVTGLSEQYFGPGTRLTVT.

This clonotype was seen a few times. V is TRBV20-1 and J is TRBJ2-3; the match to TRBD2 covers 10 bases. Germline loops: CDR1 DFQATT, CDR2 SNEGSKA (reference sequence). The CDR3 loop spans 14 amino acids. After removal of 7 bases from V and 1 base from J, the junction contained 5 bases not matched to a gene. CDR3 protein: CSGSGGAGTDTQYF. CDR3 nucleotide sequence: TGCAGTGGAAGCGGGGGGGCTGGCACAGATACGCAGTATTTT.

This clonotype was counted many times. A much larger clone differs by one base, so this may be a read error. The V and J genes are TRBV7-2 and TRBJ2-3; D not certain. The CDR3 is 12 residues long. Germline V gene data show CDR1 as SGHTA and CDR2 as FQGNSA. Trimming shortened V by 2 bases and J by 5 bases, and 5 bases separated the two germline ends. The CDR3: CASSLLRDTQYF. The CDR3 DNA is TGTGCCAGCAGCTTACTAAGAGATACGCAGTATTTT.

This clonotype was counted a few times. The V call is TRBV4-3, the J call TRBJ2-1; 8 positions agree with TRBD2. CDR1 and CDR2 from the germline V gene are LGHNA and YSLEER. With 4 bases clipped from V and 6 bases from J, the junction kept 11 bases outside the gene matches. The CDR3 runs to 16 residues. CDR3 DNA sequence: TGCGCCAGCAGCCGAGGGTGGAGCGGGGGAGCCAATGAGCAGTTCTTC. Translation: CASSRGWSGGANEQFF.

The genes are TRBV20-1 and TRBJ2-7, with a weak D call TRBD1 (5 bases). The germline CDR1 and CDR2 sequences are DFQATT and SNEGSKA (reference sequence). Trimming removed 3 bases from V and 0 bases from J, with 9 bases in between. The CDR3 totals 13 residues. CDR3 region: CSARPDTSYEQYF. CDR3 bases: TGCAGTGCTAGGCCGGACACCTCCTACGAGCAGTACTTC.

This clonotype appeared a few times. V and J are TRBV7-2 and TRBJ1-4, with a tentative D call TRBD1 (6 bases). CDR1 is SGHTA, CDR2 FQGNSA, per germline. V gave up 8 bases and J gave up 7 bases, with 17 bases separating them. The CDR3 runs to 14 residues. The CDR3 spells CASARGRVAEKLFF. In nucleotides, the CDR3 is TGTGCCAGCGCAAGGGGGAGGGTGGCTGAAAAACTGTTTTTT.

This clonotype was detected only a few times. This chain uses TRBV9 with TRBJ2-3; D not certain. The CDR3 loop spans 13 amino acids. Germline V gene sequence: CDR1 SGDLS, CDR2 YYNGEE. Trimming pared 3 bases from V and 4 bases from J, leaving 9 bases between. CDR3 nucleotides: TGTGCCAGCAGCGCCGACTCTTCAGATACGCAGTATTTT. Its translation: CASSADSSDTQYF.

At least ten counts were recorded for this clonotype. J is TRBJ2-1 and V is TRBV7-2, with D uncertain. Trimming shortened V by 3 bases and J by 3 bases, and 3 bases separated the two germline ends. The germline gives CDR1 SGHTA, CDR2 FQGNSA. The CDR3 contains 12 residues. The DNA for the CDR3 is TGTGCCAGCAGCTTGTACTACAATGAGCAGTTCTTC. Translating it yields CASSLYYNEQFF.

This clonotype was counted a few times. V usage is TRBV7-2 and J usage is TRBJ2-7; no clear D gene. There are 12 residues in the CDR3. CDR1 is SGHTA and CDR2 is FQGNSA in the germline V gene. With 5 bases removed from V and 6 bases from J, the gap between germline ends came to 11 bases. The CDR3 DNA reads as TGTGCCAGCAGCCCTACCCTGGTCGAGCAGTACTTC. Translating gives CASSPTLVEQYF. The variable domain in full, completed from reference TRBV7-2 and TRBJ2-7, reads GAGVSQSPSNKVTEKGKDVELRCDPISGHTALYWYRQSLGQGLEFLIYFQGNSAPDKSGLPSDRFSAERTGGSVSTLTIQRTQQEDSAVYLCASSPTLVEQYFGPGTRLTVT.

With respect to this clonotype: A much larger clonotype is one base distant, so this may be a read error. The chain has TRBV12-3 or TRBV12-4 and TRBJ2-2; D gene unclear. Deletions cut 5 bases from V and 7 bases from J, with 8 bases between. This CDR3 has 12 amino acids. CDR3 nucleotide sequence: TGTGCCAGCAGTCGTCGAATCGGGGAGCTGTTTTTT. This gives the protein CASSRRIGELFF.

The rearrangement links TRBV3-1 to TRBJ1-2, with D possibly being TRBD1 (5 bases). Trimming took 0 bases from V and 8 from J, leaving 10 bases between them. Per germline, CDR1 LGHDT and CDR2 YNNKEL (reference sequence). The CDR3 sequence is 13 residues long. The CDR3 loop is CASSQEGTGGYTF. In nucleotides, the CDR3 is TGTGCCAGCAGCCAAGAAGGAACAGGAGGCTACACCTTC. The whole variable domain, remainder taken from reference TRBV3-1 and TRBJ1-2, is DTAVSQTPKYLVTQMGNDKSIKCEQNLGHDTMYWYKQDSKKFLKIMFSYNNKELIINETVPNRFSPKSPDKAHLNLHINSLELGDSAVYFCASSQEGTGGYTFGSGTRLTVV.